The T cell receptor beta chain described here comes from a study of chemoradiotherapy in HPV16-positive cancers. Study-wide background: A couple of HPV16-positive patients' cells yielded candidate HPV-specific clones and common motifs. Regarding the study as a whole: Non-HPV-specific T cells did not expand in tumors during treatment, whereas candidate HPV-specific clones and E7-related motifs did.

Generated by immunoSEQ multiplex PCR, the TCRdb table keeps only in-frame clones and is missing some. The sample consists of roughly 34,000 clones, roughly 78% of them appearing once. Concerning this clone itself: What it binds is unknown.

Repeated repertoire sampling spanned the course of chemoradiotherapy. The receptor's source is a human donor with HPV-associated anogenital cancer. Sequences were derived from blood, sampled from a patient who underwent chemoradiotherapy.

The CDR3 reads CASSLGSGQYEQYF. The CDR3 DNA follows: TGTGCCAGCAGTTTAGGAAGCGGGCAGTACGAGCAGTACTTC. The gene calls are TRBV28 and TRBJ2-7; weak D call: TRBD2 (6 bases). Trimming cost V 2 bases and J 4 bases, with 12 bases left between them. Looked up from germline, CDR1 is MDHEN and CDR2 is SYDVKM. The CDR3 has 14 amino acids.